This TCR beta chain was recorded in a study of OX40 agonist ivuxolimab in advanced cancers. Study information: Aged roughly 23 to 85 with a mean of approximately 57 years, they were 82.7% male.

Some clones are missing from TCRdb's copy, which holds only in-frame ones; the method was immunoSEQ multiplex PCR. The sample consists of some 100,000 clones, 90% of them appearing once. Study outcomes and limitations: Normalized T-cell clonal expansion was also low in a subset of nonresponders. Clonal expansion in partial responders at 0.1-3.0 mg/kg ranked among the lowest.

V dropped 5 bases and J dropped 3 bases, with 11 bases sitting between them. The CDR3 consists of 13 residues. Germline V gives CDR1 SGHRS, CDR2 YFSETQ. This clone is a singleton in its sample. The antigen is undetermined. Patients were ruled out by autoimmune disease history or systemic immunosuppression. This receptor was identified in an adult with an advanced solid tumor such as melanoma, head and neck, liver or kidney cancer. The sample was CD4+ or CD8+ T cells sorted from blood, taken in a trial of the OX40 agonist ivuxolimab. The chain carries TRBV5-1 and TRBJ1-1; D may be TRBD1 (6 bases). The CDR3 sequence is CASRYSGDTEAFF. Written as DNA, the CDR3 is TGCGCCAGCAGATACTCAGGGGACACTGAAGCTTTCTTT.